Below, 24 T cell receptor beta chains from the same sample are listed, as sequenced in a study of shared clonotypes between healthy human individuals. Clones were read by immunoSEQ multiplex PCR, and TCRdb kept only the in-frame ones, dropping some. The table has over 2 million clones, 85% to 95% seen once. Specimen: naive CD4+ T cells sorted from blood. Subset specified: CD45RA+ positively selected. The receptors were gathered from a man between 18 and 29 years old in good health.

The chain joins TRBV5-4 to TRBJ1-1, with 7 bases identical to TRBD1. V gave up 4 bases and J gave up 4 bases; unmatched junction bases: 10. Germline loops: CDR1 SGHNT, CDR2 YYREEE (reference sequence). The CDR3 runs to 15 residues. CDR3 nucleotides: TGTGCCAGCAGCAAACAGGGGCTGGGGGGCACTGAAGCTTTCTTT. Translated, it gives CASSKQGLGGTEAFF.

This chain connects TRBV6-1 to TRBJ1-2, with D perhaps matching TRBD1 (5 bases). Germline values: CDR1 MNHNS, CDR2 SASEGT. This CDR3 spans 13 amino acids. V gave up 8 bases and J gave up 6 bases, with 16 bases separating them. The CDR3 sequence is CASRDHPRDGYTF. CDR3 coding DNA: TGTGCCAGCCGCGATCACCCCAGGGATGGCTACACCTTC.

CDR3 nucleotide sequence: TGTGCCAGCAGCAGCCACAGGGGGGGCCTCTCTGGAAACACCATATATTTT. Translation: CASSSHRGGLSGNTIYF. This chain links TRBV9 with TRBJ1-3; 8 positions match TRBD1. V shed 4 bases and J 0 bases; nucleotides not matched to a gene: 9. Germline V gene data show CDR1 as SGDLS and CDR2 as YYNGEE. The CDR3 is 17 residues long.

The chain recombines TRBV4-1 with TRBJ1-2; D ambiguous. The CDR3 is 15 residues long. From germline, CDR1 is MGHRA and CDR2 YSYEKL. V was trimmed by 0 bases and J by 0 bases, leaving 8 bases between them. CDR3 amino acids: CASSQDTDSNYGYTF. CDR3 nucleotides: TGCGCCAGCAGCCAAGACACAGACTCTAACTATGGCTACACCTTC.

V gene TRBV28 combines with J gene TRBJ1-2; TRBD1 agrees at 7 bases. This CDR3 has 14 amino acids. Germline values: CDR1 MDHEN, CDR2 SYDVKM. V gave up 2 bases and J gave up 5 bases; unmatched junction bases: 5. The CDR3 spells CASSLPGGVYGYTF. The CDR3 DNA follows: TGTGCCAGCAGTTTACCAGGGGGTGTTTATGGCTACACCTTC.

This rearrangement joins TRBV6-1 to TRBJ1-1; perhaps TRBD1 as D (6 bases). Per germline, CDR1 MNHNS and CDR2 SASEGT. This CDR3 spans 15 amino acids. Between the trimmed V and J ends, which lost 6 bases and 1 base, there was a span of 15 bases. The CDR3 DNA is TGTGCCAGCAGGCAAGATACAGGGAGGAACACTGAAGCTTTCTTT. Translating it yields CASRQDTGRNTEAFF.

V is TRBV2 and J is TRBJ2-7; 8 bases are shared with TRBD1. Germline CDR1 reads SNHLY; CDR2 reads FYNNEI. V lost 6 bases and J lost 6; bases outside the gene matches: 7. CDR3 length equals 13 residues. CDR3 DNA: TGTGCCAGCAGGGACAGGGAGGTAGGCGAGCAGTACTTC. It encodes CASRDREVGEQYF.

J is TRBJ1-3 and V is TRBV13; TRBD1 aligns across 7 bases. CDR1 PRHDT and CDR2 FYEKMQ come from the germline V gene (reference sequence). The CDR3 covers 18 residues. V shed 5 bases and J 0 bases; nucleotides not matched to a gene: 13. CDR3 protein: CASSPRFRQGYSGNTIYF. For the CDR3, the DNA is TGTGCCAGCAGCCCCCGCTTTCGACAGGGCTACTCTGGAAACACCATATATTTT.

On this clone: At the DNA level, this CDR3 is encoded by other sequences in the same sample as well. In DNA, the CDR3 is TGTGCCAGCAGTCCCGGGAACAATGAGCAGTTCTTC. It yields the protein CASSPGNNEQFF. The chain links TRBV6-6 to TRBJ2-1; perhaps TRBD2 as D (5 bases). Trimming shortened V by 5 bases and J by 5 bases, and 7 bases separated the two germline ends. Germline V CDR1 and CDR2: MNHNY, SVGAGI (reference sequence). The CDR3 has 12 residues.

This rearrangement joins TRBV6-5 to TRBJ2-2; a possible D gene is TRBD2 (6 bases). V was cut by 7 bases and J by 1 base, with 13 bases left in between. The CDR3 totals 15 residues. Germline V gives CDR1 MNHEY, CDR2 SVGAGI. The DNA of the CDR3 is TGTGCCAGCACCGCGACGGGACTGAACACCGGGGAGCTGTTTTTT. Protein sequence: CASTATGLNTGELFF.

CDR3 amino acids: CASSSPGQANTEAFF. CDR3 nucleotide sequence: TGTGCCAGCAGTTCCCCGGGACAGGCGAACACTGAAGCTTTCTTT. This chain connects TRBV6-6 to TRBJ1-1, with 8 bases that match TRBD1. CDR1 and CDR2 (germline): MNHNY, SVGAGI (reference sequence). The length of the CDR3 is 15 residues. The V segment lost 4 bases and the J segment 1 base; nucleotides outside the gene matches: 5.

Concerning this clone itself: This CDR3 is also generated by other DNA sequences in the sample. The genes are TRBV20-1 and TRBJ2-7; D gene unclear. V was pared by 1 base and J by 6 bases, with 7 bases between. This CDR3 has 11 residues. Germline V gives CDR1 DFQATT, CDR2 SNEGSKA (reference sequence). CDR3 sequence (DNA): TGCAGTGCTAGAGGTGGCGGCGAGCAGTACTTC. This sequence encodes CSARGGGEQYF.

This clone was observed at least ten times. This sequence joins TRBV19 and TRBJ1-5; D remains ambiguous. Germline-derived CDR1 and CDR2 are LNHDA and SQIVND (reference sequence). V gave up 8 bases and J gave up 3 bases, with 8 bases separating them. This CDR3 comprises 12 residues. CDR3 sequence: CASRRDNQPQHF. In nucleotides, the CDR3 is TGTGCCAGTCGAAGGGACAATCAGCCCCAGCATTTT.

The chain joins TRBV4-1 to TRBJ1-5; 8 nucleotides line up with TRBD1. Germline CDR1 reads MGHRA; CDR2 reads YSYEKL. The CDR3 has 18 amino acids. V dropped 1 base and J dropped 0; count of bases not matched to a gene: 8. CDR3 coding DNA: TGCGCCAGCAGCCAAGCTGCGGACAGGGTTCGTAGCAATCAGCCCCAGCATTTT. It is translated as CASSQAADRVRSNQPQHF.

CDR3 nucleotide sequence: TGTGCCAGCAGTTTATGGGCGGGAGACACAGATACGCAGTATTTT. This translates into CASSLWAGDTDTQYF. The chain is built from TRBV27 and TRBJ2-3; 7 positions match TRBD2. Germline CDR1 is MNHEY and CDR2 is SMNVEV (reference sequence). The V segment lost 1 base and the J segment 2 bases; nucleotides outside the gene matches: 3. This CDR3 region has 15 residues.

Comment on this clone: Additional DNA sequences in this sample encode the identical CDR3. The chain carries TRBV18 and TRBJ2-5, with 7 nucleotides matching TRBD1. This CDR3 has 13 amino acids. Germline CDR1 reads KGHSH; CDR2 reads LQKENI. Germline trimming cut 5 bases from V and 3 bases from J; bases unmatched to any gene: 3. The chain's CDR3 is CASSRGQEETQYF. The CDR3 DNA is TGTGCCAGCTCAAGAGGACAGGAAGAGACCCAGTACTTC.

This chain connects TRBV7-2 to TRBJ2-7, with a possible D match to TRBD1 (6 bases). The length of the CDR3 is 14 residues. V shed 3 bases and J shed 0 bases, with 9 bases lying between them. The germline CDR1 and CDR2 sequences are SGHTA and FQGNSA. CDR3 sequence (DNA): TGTGCCAGCAGCTTTACAGGGAGCTCCTACGAGCAGTACTTC. Translation: CASSFTGSSYEQYF.

The chain is built from TRBV7-8 and TRBJ1-2, with a possible D match to TRBD1 (5 bases). V gave up 4 bases and J gave up 2 bases, with 14 bases separating them. This CDR3 region has 15 residues. Germline V lookup: CDR1 SGHVS, CDR2 FQNEAQ. The CDR3 here is CASSWVAGHNYGYTF. For the CDR3, the DNA is TGTGCCAGCAGCTGGGTTGCCGGACACAACTATGGCTACACCTTC.

The V gene is TRBV4-3, the J gene TRBJ2-5; D is uncertain. The last part of the DNA fits TRBJ2-7 better; the J call may be wrong. The length of the CDR3 is 14 residues. Germline CDR1 reads LGHNA; CDR2 reads YSLEER. CDR3 protein: CASSQDLPGHEQYF. DNA of the CDR3: TGCGCCAGCAGCCAAGACCTCCCAGGCCACGAGCAGTACTTC.

As to this clone: The same CDR3 arises from other DNA sequences in this sample as well. The chain uses TRBV2 and TRBJ2-3, with a tentative D call TRBD1 (6 bases). This CDR3 is built from 14 residues. The V gene's germline CDR1 is SNHLY and CDR2 FYNNEI. With 7 bases removed from V and 0 bases from J, the gap between germline ends came to 11 bases. The CDR3 sequence is CASNRQGSTDTQYF. The CDR3 coding sequence is TGTGCCAGCAATCGGCAGGGGAGCACAGATACGCAGTATTTT.

J is TRBJ1-2 and V is TRBV10-2, with D possibly being TRBD1 (6 bases). The length of the CDR3 is 12 residues. Looked up from germline, CDR1 is WSHSY and CDR2 is SAAADI. V was pared by 5 bases and J by 4 bases, with 8 bases between. CDR3 amino acids: CASSQDSYGYTF. Here the CDR3 DNA reads TGCGCCAGCAGTCAGGACAGCTATGGCTACACCTTC.

The CDR3: CASIESAGYNQPQHF. DNA of the CDR3: TGTGCCAGCATCGAATCAGCGGGGTACAATCAGCCCCAGCATTTT. This sequence joins TRBV6-1 and TRBJ1-5; no clear D gene. The V gene's germline CDR1 is MNHNS and CDR2 SASEGT. V shed 7 bases and J shed 3 bases, with 16 bases lying between them. The CDR3 sequence is 15 residues long.

J is TRBJ2-3 and V is TRBV4-3, with D perhaps TRBD1 or TRBD2 (5 bases each). V lost 2 bases and J 3 bases, leaving 12 bases between the germline ends. The CDR3 contains 15 residues. In germline, CDR1 is LGHNA, CDR2 YSLEER. The CDR3 bases are TGCGCCAGCAGCCAATCTTTGGGGGTTACAGATACGCAGTATTTT. Translation gives CASSQSLGVTDTQYF.

V usage is TRBV28 and J usage is TRBJ2-7; weak D call: TRBD2 (5 bases). The CDR3 length is 15 residues. CDR1 and CDR2 (germline): MDHEN, SYDVKM. Deletions cut 5 bases from V and 7 bases from J, with 21 bases between. The CDR3, as DNA: TGTGCCAGCAGTACCAGAGCTAGAGGGCTTTATGAGCAGTACTTC. It is translated as CASSTRARGLYEQYF.